The 21 T cell receptor beta chains reported below all come from one sample, sequenced in a study of control samples from healthy donors and cancer patients. The assay was immunoSEQ multiplex PCR, and TCRdb's table has in-frame clones only and misses some. In the table there are around 250,000 clones, more than 65% of which are singletons. The specimen was PBMCs. The origin of the receptors is a woman aged 55 to 70 with lung cancer.

The rearrangement joins TRBV4-1 to TRBJ2-7; 9 bases fit TRBD1. The CDR3 is 16 residues long. Germline trimming cut 2 bases from V and 2 bases from J; bases unmatched to any gene: 7. Germline CDR1 and CDR2: MGHRA and YSYEKL. The CDR3 spells CASSQSPGQGPYEQYF. For the CDR3, the DNA is TGCGCCAGCAGCCAAAGTCCGGGACAGGGCCCCTACGAGCAGTACTTC.

The V call is TRBV30, the J call TRBJ2-2; D is ambiguous. The CDR3 sequence is 14 residues long. Deletions cut 3 bases from V and 5 bases from J, with 13 bases between. CDR1 is GTSNPN, CDR2 SVGIG, per germline (reference sequence). DNA of the CDR3: TGTGCCTGGAGGCCAACGGCGGTAACCGGGGAGCTGTTTTTT. This encodes CAWRPTAVTGELFF.

The V gene is TRBV10-3, the J gene TRBJ1-6, with D possibly matching TRBD1 (6 bases). V was cut by 4 bases and J by 2 bases, with 9 bases left in between. Germline assignment: CDR1 ENHRY and CDR2 SYGVKD. This CDR3 has 15 residues. The CDR3 loop reads CAISAGVPYNSPLHF. DNA of the CDR3: TGTGCCATCAGTGCAGGGGTGCCCTATAATTCACCCCTCCACTTT.

This clone was found once. V usage is TRBV28 and J usage is TRBJ2-1; 11 nucleotides align to TRBD2. CDR3 length: 16 residues. V was clipped by 5 bases and J by 0 bases; unmatched bases: 3. Looked up from germline, CDR1 is MDHEN and CDR2 is SYDVKM. The CDR3 DNA reads as TGTGCCAGCAGTACTAGCGGGAGCGCCTCCTACAATGAGCAGTTCTTC. This translates into CASSTSGSASYNEQFF.

The V and J genes are TRBV4-1 and TRBJ1-3; 7 positions agree with TRBD1. From germline, CDR1 is MGHRA and CDR2 YSYEKL. V shed 4 bases and J 2 bases; nucleotides not matched to a gene: 8. This CDR3 region has 16 residues. The CDR3 protein is CASSPTPGQTGNTIYF. CDR3 bases: TGCGCCAGCAGCCCGACCCCGGGACAGACTGGAAACACCATATATTTT.

The chain carries TRBV24-1 and TRBJ2-3; TRBD2 aligns across 7 bases. This CDR3 region has 15 residues. Trimming took 5 bases from V and 4 from J; bases not matched to a gene: 8. Germline lookup yields CDR1 KGHDR and CDR2 SFDVKD. The CDR3 coding sequence is TGTGCCACCAGTGGCACGGTGGGGGGGGCAGATACGCAGTATTTT. The encoded protein is CATSGTVGGADTQYF.

The chain carries TRBV30 and TRBJ1-5; 11 nucleotides align to TRBD1. Trimming took 1 base from V and 3 from J; bases not matched to a gene: 5. Germline lookup yields CDR1 GTSNPN and CDR2 SVGIG (reference sequence). This CDR3 contains 16 residues. Here the CDR3 DNA reads TGTGCCTGGAGTGGGACAGGGGGCGTTTTCAATCAGCCCCAGCATTTT. Protein product: CAWSGTGGVFNQPQHF.

The chain combines TRBV18 with TRBJ2-3; D is perhaps TRBD2 (5 bases). V was pared by 2 bases and J by 1 base, with 10 bases between. Germline CDR1 and CDR2: KGHSH and LQKENI. The CDR3 is 15 amino acids. The CDR3 reads CASSPGLAGTDTQYF. In DNA, the CDR3 is TGTGCCAGCTCACCAGGGCTAGCTGGCACAGATACGCAGTATTTT. Supplemented by reference TRBV18 and TRBJ2-3, the full variable domain reads NAGVMQNPRHLVRRRGQEARLRCSPMKGHSHVYWYRQLPEEGLKFMVYLQKENIIDESGMPKERFSAEFPKEGPSILRIQQVVRGDSAAYFCASSPGLAGTDTQYFGPGTRLTVL.

The rearrangement joins TRBV6-5 to TRBJ2-1; D perhaps matches TRBD2 (6 bases). The germline CDR1 and CDR2 sequences are MNHEY and SVGAGI. Trimming took off 0 bases at V and 8 bases at J, with 8 bases between the two ends. The CDR3 sequence is 13 residues long. CDR3 DNA: TGTGCCAGCAGTTACTCTCGGGGGTATGAGCAGTTCTTC. It codes for CASSYSRGYEQFF.

This chain uses TRBV7-8 with TRBJ2-2; TRBD1 matches at 7 bases. V lost 5 bases and J lost 0; bases outside the gene matches: 6. The V gene's germline CDR1 is SGHVS and CDR2 FQNEAQ. The CDR3 is 16 amino acids. As DNA, the CDR3 is TGTGCCAGCAGCGGTTCCGGGACAGCGAACACCGGGGAGCTGTTTTTT. It encodes CASSGSGTANTGELFF. Supplemented by reference TRBV7-8 and TRBJ2-2, the full variable domain reads GAGVSQSPRYKVAKRGQDVALRCDPISGHVSLFWYQQALGQGPEFLTYFQNEAQLDKSGLPSDRFFAERPEGSVSTLKIQRTQQEDSAVYLCASSGSGTANTGELFFGEGSRLTVL.

The V and J genes are TRBV30 and TRBJ1-4, with a weak D call TRBD1 (5 bases). Germline CDR1 GTSNPN, CDR2 SVGIG (reference sequence). The CDR3 sequence is 12 residues long. V lost 1 base, J lost 10 bases, and 10 bases lay in between. The DNA for the CDR3 is TGTGCCTGGAGTGGACAGTACGGAAAACTGTTTTTT. Residues: CAWSGQYGKLFF.

The chain combines TRBV4-1 with TRBJ2-3; D not resolved. Germline CDR1 and CDR2: MGHRA and YSYEKL. The CDR3 has 13 amino acids. Trimming stripped 0 bases from V and 4 bases from J, with 5 bases between. This CDR3 reads CASSQDTADTQYF. The DNA of the CDR3 is TGCGCCAGCAGCCAAGATACCGCAGATACGCAGTATTTT.

This clone showed up just once. This chain links TRBV27 with TRBJ2-7, with 8 positions matching TRBD1. Looked up from germline, CDR1 is MNHEY and CDR2 is SMNVEV (reference sequence). The CDR3 covers 15 residues. Trimming took 3 bases from V and 3 from J; bases not matched to a gene: 7. In DNA form, the CDR3 reads TGTGCCAGCAGTTTCCGCCGAGGACAGGGCTACGAGCAGTACTTC. Protein sequence: CASSFRRGQGYEQYF.

This chain links TRBV5-4 with TRBJ2-5; 7 nucleotides line up with TRBD2. The ends lost 3 bases at V and 4 bases at J; junction bases unmatched: 6. CDR1 and CDR2 from the germline V gene are SGHNT and YYREEE (reference sequence). The CDR3 is made up of 14 amino acids. The CDR3: CASSSGGGGETQYF. The CDR3 bases are TGTGCCAGCAGCTCGGGGGGAGGAGGAGAGACCCAGTACTTC.

V is TRBV6-6 and J is TRBJ1-3; 12 bases are a match to TRBD1. This CDR3 region has 16 residues. The V gene end was trimmed by 2 bases and the J gene end by 4 bases; junction bases not matched to a gene: 3. CDR1 is MNHNY and CDR2 is SVGAGI in the germline V gene (reference sequence). The CDR3 protein is CASSYGTGGTGNTIYF. CDR3 in DNA: TGTGCCAGCAGTTACGGGACAGGGGGCACGGGAAACACCATATATTTT.

DNA for the CDR3: TGCGCCAGCAGTCTCTTGGAGAAGGGGGCGGGCGAGCAGTACTTC. It encodes CASSLLEKGAGEQYF. The chain couples TRBV5-1 to TRBJ2-7; 7 bases fit TRBD1. Germline CDR1 SGHRS, CDR2 YFSETQ. The CDR3 is 15 amino acids. V was clipped by 5 bases and J by 6 bases; unmatched bases: 14.

The rearrangement joins TRBV18 to TRBJ2-7; 9 bases agree with TRBD2. This CDR3 is built from 13 residues. J was trimmed by 6 bases and V by 2 bases; bases with no gene match: 2. Germline V gene data show CDR1 as KGHSH and CDR2 as LQKENI. As DNA, the CDR3 is TGTGCCAGCTCACCAATGACTAGCGGCGAGCAGTACTTC. This translates into CASSPMTSGEQYF.

The V and J genes are TRBV9 and TRBJ2-3; 8 bases agree with TRBD2. The CDR3 totals 16 residues. Germline lookup yields CDR1 SGDLS and CDR2 YYNGEE. J lost 0 bases, V lost 2 bases, and 5 bases had no gene match. CDR3 sequence (DNA): TGTGCCAGCAGCGTCCGCGGGGGGCCAAGCACAGATACGCAGTATTTT. Its protein is CASSVRGGPSTDTQYF.

The J gene is TRBJ2-7, the V gene TRBV6-1; TRBD1 aligns across 11 bases. This CDR3 spans 15 amino acids. Per the germline V gene, CDR1 is MNHNS and CDR2 is SASEGT. V trimming: 2 bases; J trimming: 3 bases; junction bases outside the gene matches: 3. The CDR3 loop is CASSEKGTGGYEQYF. CDR3 nucleotides: TGTGCCAGCAGTGAAAAAGGGACAGGGGGCTACGAGCAGTACTTC.

This clone showed up just a few times. The chain is built from TRBV20-1 and TRBJ1-2; D is unresolved. The CDR3 runs to 14 residues. Germline CDR1 and CDR2: DFQATT and SNEGSKA (reference sequence). The germline V and J ends were trimmed by 3 bases and 1 base, with 12 bases remaining between them. The chain's CDR3 is CSASGWQDNYGYTF. As DNA, the CDR3 is TGCAGTGCTAGTGGCTGGCAGGATAACTATGGCTACACCTTC.

The genes are TRBV29-1 and TRBJ2-7; weak D call: TRBD1 (5 bases). V lost 1 base and J lost 2, with 12 bases in between. The germline gives CDR1 SQVTM, CDR2 ANQGSEA. The CDR3 is made up of 14 amino acids. CDR3 protein: CSVEVDSHPYEQYF. The CDR3 bases are TGCAGCGTTGAAGTCGACAGTCACCCCTACGAGCAGTACTTC.